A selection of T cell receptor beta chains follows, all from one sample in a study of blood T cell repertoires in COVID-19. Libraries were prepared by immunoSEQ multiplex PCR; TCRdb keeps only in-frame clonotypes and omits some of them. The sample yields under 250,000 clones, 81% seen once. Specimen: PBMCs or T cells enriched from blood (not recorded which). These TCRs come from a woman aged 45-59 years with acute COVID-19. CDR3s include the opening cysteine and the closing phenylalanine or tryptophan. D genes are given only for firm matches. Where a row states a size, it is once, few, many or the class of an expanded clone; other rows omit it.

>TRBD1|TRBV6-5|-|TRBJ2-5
CASSTYRGGVTQYF
TGTGCCAGCAGTACGTACAGGGGTGGCGTGACCCAGTACTTC
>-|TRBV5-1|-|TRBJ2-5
CASSFSTGKETQYF
TGCGCCAGCAGCTTCTCTACAGGAAAAGAGACCCAGTACTTC
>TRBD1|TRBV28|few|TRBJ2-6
CASSSGQGANVLTF
TGTGCCAGCAGTTCGGGACAGGGGGCCAACGTCCTGACTTTC
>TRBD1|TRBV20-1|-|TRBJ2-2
CSASVLGQGDTGELFF
TGCAGTGCTAGTGTCCTGGGACAGGGTGACACCGGGGAGCTGTTTTTT
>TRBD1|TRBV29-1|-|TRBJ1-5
CSVTGGSNQPQHF
TGCAGCGTGACAGGGGGTAGCAATCAGCCCCAGCATTTT
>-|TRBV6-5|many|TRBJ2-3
CASSRTASTDTQYF
TGTGCCAGCAGTAGGACAGCGAGCACAGATACGCAGTATTTT
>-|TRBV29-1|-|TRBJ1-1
CSVGRGGNTEAFF
TGCAGCGTTGGAAGGGGGGGGAACACTGAAGCTTTCTTT
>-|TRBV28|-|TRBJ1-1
CASSLWAGAVVTEAFF
TGTGCCAGCAGTTTATGGGCGGGGGCGGTGGTCACTGAAGCTTTCTTT
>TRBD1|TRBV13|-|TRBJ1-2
CASSSRQGGYGYTF
TGTGCCAGCAGCTCCCGACAGGGGGGCTATGGCTACACCTTC
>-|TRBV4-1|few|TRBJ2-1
CASSQDGRNYNEQFF
TGCGCCAGCAGCCAAGATGGGAGGAACTACAATGAGCAGTTCTTC
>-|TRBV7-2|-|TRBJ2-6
CASSLWAGPGANVLTF
TGTGCCAGCAGCTTATGGGCGGGACCTGGGGCCAACGTCCTGACTTTC
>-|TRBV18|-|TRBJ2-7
CASSPAKGPRAEQYF
TGTGCCAGCTCACCAGCGAAAGGGCCCAGGGCCGAGCAGTACTTC
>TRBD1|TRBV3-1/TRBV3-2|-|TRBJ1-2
CASSQGTGYGYTF
TGTGCCAGCAGCCAAGGGACAGGCTATGGCTACACCTTC
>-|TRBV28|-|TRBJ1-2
CASSLPEDINRGGYTF
TGTGCCAGCAGTCTGCCGGAGGATATCAATCGGGGTGGCTACACCTTC
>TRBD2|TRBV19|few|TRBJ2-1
CASSIFLAGHNEQFF
TGTGCCAGTAGCATTTTCCTAGCGGGGCACAATGAGCAGTTCTTC
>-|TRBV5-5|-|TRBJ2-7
CASSLAGVSYEQYF
TGTGCCAGCAGCTTGGCCGGGGTCTCCTACGAGCAGTACTTC
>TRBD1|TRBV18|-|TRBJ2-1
CASSPLTGAGEQFF
TGTGCCAGCTCACCACTGACAGGGGCCGGAGAGCAGTTCTTC